This entry lists 24 T cell receptor beta chains sequenced from one sample in a study of cytomegalovirus exposure and HLA in healthy donors. The protocol was immunoSEQ multiplex PCR, while the TCRdb copy is restricted to in-frame clones and leaves out a portion. The sample has 150,000 to 200,000 clones, over 85% seen once. The sequenced material came from PBMCs. The receptors were gathered from a man aged 18 to 30 in good health and CMV-seropositive.

The chain links TRBV11-2 to TRBJ2-5; the D is unclear. Trimming stripped 1 base from V and 5 bases from J, with 5 bases between. Germline V gene data show CDR1 as SGHAT and CDR2 as FQNNGV. CDR3 length equals 12 residues. The DNA of the CDR3 is TGTGCCAGCAGCTTAGTGAGGGAGACCCAGTACTTC. It is translated as CASSLVRETQYF.

For the CDR3, the DNA is TGTGCCAGCAGCTTAGGACAGCTTAATGAAAAACTGTTTTTT. It codes for CASSLGQLNEKLFF. This chain connects TRBV7-9 to TRBJ1-4; a possible D gene is TRBD1 (5 bases). Between the trimmed V and J ends, which lost 1 base and 4 bases, there was a span of 7 bases. Germline assignment: CDR1 SEHNR and CDR2 FQNEAQ (reference sequence). This CDR3 spans 14 amino acids.

The chain employs TRBV6-5 and TRBJ1-1; the match to TRBD1 covers 8 bases. Trimming at V came to 5 bases and at J to 8 bases, leaving 13 bases not matched to a gene. Germline-derived CDR1 and CDR2 are MNHEY and SVGAGI. The CDR3 extends over 15 amino acids. CDR3 nucleotide sequence: TGTGCCAGCAGTATCCTCGGACAGGGTGACGAGGAAGCTTTCTTT. Its translation is CASSILGQGDEEAFF.

The chain links TRBV18 to TRBJ2-5, with 9 bases identical to TRBD1. There are 14 residues in the CDR3. The ends lost 6 bases at V and 5 bases at J; junction bases unmatched: 7. The germline gives CDR1 KGHSH, CDR2 LQKENI. CDR3 protein: CASSSGTGRETQYF. The DNA for the CDR3 is TGTGCCAGCTCGTCCGGGACAGGGAGGGAGACCCAGTACTTC. Full variable domain (remainder filled in from reference TRBV18 and TRBJ2-5): NAGVMQNPRHLVRRRGQEARLRCSPMKGHSHVYWYRQLPEEGLKFMVYLQKENIIDESGMPKERFSAEFPKEGPSILRIQQVVRGDSAAYFCASSSGTGRETQYFGPGTRLLVL.

This chain joins TRBV6-1 and TRBJ2-3; the D gene is possibly TRBD2 (7 bases). The CDR3 has 18 amino acids. Trimming left V 4 bases short and J 0 bases short, with 20 bases between. The V gene's germline CDR1 is MNHNS and CDR2 SASEGT. The CDR3 sequence is CASSGTGGRGSSTDTQYF. The CDR3 DNA reads TGTGCCAGCAGTGGAACCGGGGGGCGGGGATCTAGCACAGATACGCAGTATTTT.

The J gene is TRBJ2-1, the V gene TRBV19; 15 bases fit TRBD2. The V and J ends lost 5 bases and 2 bases, in that order; junction bases with no gene match: 1. This CDR3 is 16 amino acids long. CDR1 LNHDA and CDR2 SQIVND come from the germline V gene (reference sequence). The DNA of the CDR3 is TGTGCCAGTAGTTGGACTAGCGGGAGGGCCTACAATGAGCAGTTCTTC. Its translation is CASSWTSGRAYNEQFF. The full variable domain, its missing parts supplied by reference TRBV19 and TRBJ2-1, is DGGITQSPKYLFRKEGQNVTLSCEQNLNHDAMYWYRQDPGQGLRLIYYSQIVNDFQKGDIAEGYSVSREKKESFPLTVTSAQKNPTAFYLCASSWTSGRAYNEQFFGPGTRLTVL.

The rearrangement links TRBV25-1 to TRBJ2-2, with 9 bases identical to TRBD1. Germline values: CDR1 MGHDK, CDR2 SYGVNS. The CDR3 is made up of 17 amino acids. V gave up 5 bases and J gave up 4 bases; unmatched junction bases: 11. The CDR3 DNA sequence: TGTGCCAGCAGTACCCTGGACAGGGGATTGGTCACCGGGGAGCTGTTTTTT. It codes for CASSTLDRGLVTGELFF.

The V and J genes are TRBV28 and TRBJ2-7; D remains unclear. This CDR3 has 14 amino acids. V gave up 3 bases and J gave up 2 bases, with 11 bases separating them. Per germline, CDR1 MDHEN and CDR2 SYDVKM. CDR3 protein: CASSFGQPPYEQYF. DNA of the CDR3: TGTGCCAGCAGTTTTGGGCAGCCCCCCTACGAGCAGTACTTC.

The V gene is TRBV7-9, the J gene TRBJ2-2, with D unresolved. Trimming cost V 5 bases and J 3 bases, with 10 bases left between them. Germline-derived CDR1 and CDR2 are SEHNR and FQNEAQ (reference sequence). This CDR3 region has 14 residues. This CDR3 is CASSRDLHTGELFF. The CDR3 nucleotides read TGTGCCAGCAGCAGAGACTTACACACCGGGGAGCTGTTTTTT.

The genes are TRBV29-1 and TRBJ2-3; the match to TRBD1 covers 7 bases. J gave up 0 bases and V 7 bases, and 4 bases lay outside the gene matches. The V gene's germline CDR1 is SQVTM and CDR2 ANQGSEA. The CDR3 consists of 13 residues. CDR3 loop: CSANRGSTDTQYF. CDR3 nucleotide sequence: TGCAGCGCAAACAGGGGAAGCACAGATACGCAGTATTTT.

In this sample, this clone turned up once. The V call is TRBV9, the J call TRBJ1-3; unclear D gene. The germline V gene encodes CDR1 SGDLS and CDR2 YYNGEE. With 3 bases removed from V and 4 bases from J, the gap between germline ends came to 17 bases. The CDR3 is made up of 16 amino acids. CDR3 bases: TGTGCCAGCAGCGCCCGCGAGGGAGCCTGGGGAAACACCATATATTTT. It translates to CASSAREGAWGNTIYF. Looking up the rest from reference TRBV9 and TRBJ1-3 gives the full variable domain: DSGVTQTPKHLITATGQRVTLRCSPRSGDLSVYWYQQSLDQGLQFLIQYYNGEERAKGNILERFSAQQFPDLHSELNLSSLELGDSALYFCASSAREGAWGNTIYFGEGSWLTVV.

The chain uses TRBV27 and TRBJ2-7; 11 nucleotides agree with TRBD1. V dropped 1 base and J dropped 3; count of bases not matched to a gene: 5. CDR1 and CDR2 (germline): MNHEY, SMNVEV (reference sequence). CDR3 length: 16 amino acids. This CDR3 is CASSLWTGGQSYEQYF. As DNA, the CDR3 is TGTGCCAGCAGTTTATGGACAGGGGGCCAGAGCTACGAGCAGTACTTC.

CDR3 coding DNA: TGTGCCACCAGCGGACTGGGTTCCTACAATGAGCAGTTCTTC. Translated, it gives CATSGLGSYNEQFF. The gene calls are TRBV15 and TRBJ2-1, with D possibly being TRBD2 (5 bases). CDR1 is LNHNV and CDR2 is YYDKDF in the germline V gene (reference sequence). V shed 5 bases and J shed 1 base, with 9 bases lying between them. The CDR3 is 14 residues long.

This chain links TRBV27 with TRBJ1-4; 9 nucleotides agree with TRBD1. CDR3 length: 16 amino acids. Per germline, CDR1 MNHEY and CDR2 SMNVEV (reference sequence). Trimming cost V 5 bases and J 2 bases; bases outside gene matches: 6. DNA for the CDR3: TGTGCCAGCAGTACCTATGGACAGGGGACTAATGAAAAACTGTTTTTT. Protein product: CASSTYGQGTNEKLFF.

This sequence joins TRBV4-1 and TRBJ2-1; 11 nucleotides match TRBD2. Germline assignment: CDR1 MGHRA and CDR2 YSYEKL. The CDR3 sequence is 17 residues long. V shed 0 bases, J shed 8 bases, and the junction held 9 bases outside the gene matches. The CDR3 protein is CASSQDPGLAGGDEQFF. The CDR3 DNA is TGCGCCAGCAGCCAAGACCCCGGACTAGCGGGTGGGGATGAGCAGTTCTTC.

V usage is TRBV4-1 and J usage is TRBJ1-2; 7 nucleotides match TRBD1. Germline V lookup: CDR1 MGHRA, CDR2 YSYEKL. The junction had 13 bases not matched to a gene; V was cut back by 1 base and J by 5 bases. The CDR3 is 17 residues long. The CDR3 spells CASSQAHGDRAGYGYTF. The CDR3 DNA reads TGCGCCAGCAGCCAAGCTCACGGAGACAGGGCAGGATATGGCTACACCTTC.

The count of this clone is one. In DNA form, the CDR3 reads TGTGCCAGCAGGGGGGACAGGGCGAACACTGAAGCTTTCTTT. Its translation: CASRGDRANTEAFF. The chain is built from TRBV6-5 and TRBJ1-1; 9 positions agree with TRBD1. There are 14 residues in the CDR3. Trimming cost V 6 bases and J 1 base; bases outside gene matches: 3. CDR1 is MNHEY, CDR2 SVGAGI, per germline.

V usage is TRBV19 and J usage is TRBJ2-2; D is unclear. The CDR3 runs 12 residues. Germline V CDR1 and CDR2: LNHDA, SQIVND (reference sequence). With 8 bases removed from V and 3 bases from J, the gap between germline ends came to 7 bases. The CDR3 nucleotides read TGTGCCAGTCCTCGGGACACCGGGGAGCTGTTTTTT. It encodes CASPRDTGELFF.

The chain has TRBV10-1 and TRBJ2-1, with 7 bases matching TRBD1. Germline assignment: CDR1 WNHNN and CDR2 SYGVQD (reference sequence). V trimming: 2 bases; J trimming: 7 bases; junction bases outside the gene matches: 17. The length of the CDR3 is 18 residues. DNA of the CDR3: TGCGCCAGCAGTGAGGGACCTGGGGACAGCCAAAGGGGGAATGAGCAGTTCTTC. Protein product: CASSEGPGDSQRGNEQFF.

The CDR3 here is CASRSEGKGKNIQYF. CDR3 DNA sequence: TGTGCCAGCAGGTCAGAGGGCAAGGGCAAAAACATTCAGTACTTC. This chain connects TRBV2 to TRBJ2-4, with TRBD2 as a possible D gene (5 bases). V lost 6 bases and J lost 3, with 15 bases in between. CDR3 length: 15 residues. Germline CDR1 reads SNHLY; CDR2 reads FYNNEI.

This sequence joins TRBV19 and TRBJ2-1, with 7 nucleotides matching TRBD2. Germline lookup yields CDR1 LNHDA and CDR2 SQIVND (reference sequence). The CDR3 runs to 14 residues. The junction had 7 bases not matched to a gene; V was cut back by 4 bases and J by 7 bases. Here the CDR3 reads CASSTPGGTNEQFF. CDR3 coding DNA: TGTGCCAGTAGTACGCCGGGAGGTACTAATGAGCAGTTCTTC.

This clone was picked up a small number of times. V gene TRBV14 combines with J gene TRBJ2-7; a weak D match, TRBD1 (6 bases). CDR1 is SGHDN and CDR2 is FVKESK in the germline V gene. This CDR3 contains 14 residues. V shed 0 bases and J shed 3 bases, with 9 bases lying between them. CDR3 loop: CASSQEQGLYEQYF. CDR3 sequence (DNA): TGTGCCAGCAGCCAAGAACAGGGTCTCTACGAGCAGTACTTC. Complete variable domain (other parts from reference TRBV14 and TRBJ2-7): EAGVTQFPSHSVIEKGQTVTLRCDPISGHDNLYWYRRVMGKEIKFLLHFVKESKQDESGMPNNRFLAERTGGTYSTLKVQPAELEDSGVYFCASSQEQGLYEQYFGPGTRLTVT.

This rearrangement joins TRBV10-3 to TRBJ1-5; 8 bases map to TRBD1. Germline trimming cut 6 bases from V and 4 bases from J; bases unmatched to any gene: 5. Per germline, CDR1 ENHRY and CDR2 SYGVKD. CDR3 length equals 14 residues. In DNA form, the CDR3 reads TGTGCCATCAGCCCTGGACAGGGAAATCAGCCCCAGCATTTT. Translated: CAISPGQGNQPQHF.

This clone was seen a few times. A read error may produce the germline difference seen at one junction end. The chain's CDR3 is CASSRTATKRESFNEQFF. CDR3 coding DNA: TGCGCCAGCAGCCGAACCGCTACTAAGCGGGAGTCCTTCAATGAGCAGTTCTTC. The chain links TRBV4-1 to TRBJ2-1; 8 nucleotides line up with TRBD2. This CDR3 region has 18 residues. CDR1 is MGHRA and CDR2 is YSYEKL in the germline V gene.